The clone carrying this T cell receptor beta chain was counted ten times or more. The data stem from a study of breast tumors, draining lymph nodes, adjacent tissues. TCRdb re-derived calls from the multiplex PCR reads in MiXCR, one entry per CDR3 protein. The data contain around 140,000 distinct CDR3 sequences, around 20% of them singletons. Axillary draining lymph nodes of breast cancer patients supplied the node samples. The source material was axillary lymph node tissue. This TCR derives from a female donor with breast cancer. Some clones in this sample may be carry-over from other donors' samples.

CDR3 residues: CASSQGATSTDTQYF. The CDR3 region has the DNA TGCGCCAGCAGCCAAGGGGCGACTAGCACAGATACGCAGTATTTT. The V and J genes are TRBV4-3 and TRBJ2-3, with no clear D. The CDR3 spans 15 residues. The germline gives CDR1 LGHNA, CDR2 YSLEER. V shed 1 base and J shed 0 bases, with 8 bases lying between them.